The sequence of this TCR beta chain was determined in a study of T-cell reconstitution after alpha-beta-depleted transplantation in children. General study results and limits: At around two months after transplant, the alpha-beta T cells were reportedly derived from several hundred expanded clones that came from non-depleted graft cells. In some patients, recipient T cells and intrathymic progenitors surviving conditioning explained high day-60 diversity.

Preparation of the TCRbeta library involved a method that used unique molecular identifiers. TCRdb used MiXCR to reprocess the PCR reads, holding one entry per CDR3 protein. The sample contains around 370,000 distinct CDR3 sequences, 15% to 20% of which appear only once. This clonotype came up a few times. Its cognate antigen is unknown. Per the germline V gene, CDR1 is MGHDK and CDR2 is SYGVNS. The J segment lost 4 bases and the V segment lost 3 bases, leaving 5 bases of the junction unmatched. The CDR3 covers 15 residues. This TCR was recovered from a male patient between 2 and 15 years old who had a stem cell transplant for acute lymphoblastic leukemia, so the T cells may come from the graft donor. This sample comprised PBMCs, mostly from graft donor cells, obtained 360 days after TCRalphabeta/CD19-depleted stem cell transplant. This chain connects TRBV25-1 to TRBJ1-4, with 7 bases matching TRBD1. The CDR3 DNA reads TGTGCCAGCAGTGAGGTAGGGGGCGGTAATGAAAAACTGTTTTTT. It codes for CASSEVGGGNEKLFF.